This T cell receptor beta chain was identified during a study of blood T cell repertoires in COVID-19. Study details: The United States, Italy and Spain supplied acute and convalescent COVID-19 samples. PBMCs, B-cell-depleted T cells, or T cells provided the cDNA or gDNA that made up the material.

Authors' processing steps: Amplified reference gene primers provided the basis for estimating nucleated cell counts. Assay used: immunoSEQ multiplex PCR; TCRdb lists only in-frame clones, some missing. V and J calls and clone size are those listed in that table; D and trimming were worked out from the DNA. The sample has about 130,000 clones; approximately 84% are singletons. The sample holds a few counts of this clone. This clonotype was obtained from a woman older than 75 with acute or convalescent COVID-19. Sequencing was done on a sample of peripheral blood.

CDR3 sequence: CASSQVGGNSNQPQHF. The CDR3 DNA is TGTGCCAGCAGCCAGGTCGGGGGGAATAGCAATCAGCCCCAGCATTTT. This rearrangement joins TRBV5-8 to TRBJ1-5, with D possibly matching TRBD1 (5 bases). The germline V gene encodes CDR1 SGHTS and CDR2 YDEGEE. The CDR3 has 16 residues. The V and J ends lost 4 bases and 0 bases respectively, with 14 bases between them.